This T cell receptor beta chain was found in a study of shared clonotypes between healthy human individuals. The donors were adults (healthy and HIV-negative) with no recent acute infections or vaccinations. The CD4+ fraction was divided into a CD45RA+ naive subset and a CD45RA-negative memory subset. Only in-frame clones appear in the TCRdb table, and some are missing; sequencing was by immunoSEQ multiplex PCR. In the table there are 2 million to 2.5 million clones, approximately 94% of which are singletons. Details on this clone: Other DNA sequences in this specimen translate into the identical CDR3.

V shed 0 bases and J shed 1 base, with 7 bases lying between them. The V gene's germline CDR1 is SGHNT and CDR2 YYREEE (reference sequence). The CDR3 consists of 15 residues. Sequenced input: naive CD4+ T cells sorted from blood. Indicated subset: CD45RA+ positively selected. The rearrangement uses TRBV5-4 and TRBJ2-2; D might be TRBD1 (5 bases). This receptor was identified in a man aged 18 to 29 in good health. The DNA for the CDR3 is TGTGCCAGCAGCTTGGGACAGCTGAACACCGGGGAGCTGTTTTTT. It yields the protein CASSLGQLNTGELFF.